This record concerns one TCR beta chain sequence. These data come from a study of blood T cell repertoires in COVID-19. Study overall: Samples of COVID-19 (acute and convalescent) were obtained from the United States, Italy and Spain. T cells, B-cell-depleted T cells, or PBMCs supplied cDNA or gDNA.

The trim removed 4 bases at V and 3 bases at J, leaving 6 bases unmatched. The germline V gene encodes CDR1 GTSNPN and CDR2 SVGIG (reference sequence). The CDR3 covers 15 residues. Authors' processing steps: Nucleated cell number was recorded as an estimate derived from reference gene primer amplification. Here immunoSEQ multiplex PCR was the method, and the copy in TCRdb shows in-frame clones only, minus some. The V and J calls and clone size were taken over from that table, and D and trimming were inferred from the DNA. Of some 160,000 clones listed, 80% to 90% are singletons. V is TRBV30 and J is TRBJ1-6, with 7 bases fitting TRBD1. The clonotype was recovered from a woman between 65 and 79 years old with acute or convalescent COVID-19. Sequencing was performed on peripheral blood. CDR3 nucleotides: TGTGCCTGGACCGGACAGGTCCGCTATAATTCACCCCTCCACTTT. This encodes CAWTGQVRYNSPLHF.